This TCR beta chain was sequenced for a study of cytomegalovirus exposure and HLA in healthy donors. Study summary: It was reported in a later analysis that the same platform had been used for the roughly 130 validation repertoires as for the roughly 650 first-cohort repertoires. Findings and caveats of the study: Reported performance of the classifier showed diagnosis of cytomegalovirus status with high specificity and sensitivity. The study labeled 164 TCR beta chains cytomegalovirus-associated.

Using immunoSEQ multiplex PCR, the repertoire was profiled, and TCRdb retains in-frame clones only, with some absent. The sample includes roughly 70,000 clones, roughly 95% of them seen just once. The CDR3 extends over 15 amino acids. Germline CDR1 and CDR2: LNHDA and SQIVND (reference sequence). The junction had 13 bases not matched to a gene; V was cut back by 8 bases and J by 8 bases. Separate from the approximately 670-subject first cohort, the 120-subject validation cohort was the one that the donors belonged to. A note on this clone: What it binds is unknown.

This clonotype originated in a man between 18 and 29 years old in good health and CMV-seronegative. The sequencing sample was made of PBMCs. The chain uses TRBV19 and TRBJ2-3; 10 bases fit TRBD2. In DNA, the CDR3 is TGTGCCAGTCACTCCACCGGGACTAGCGCGAGTACGCAGTATTTT. Translated: CASHSTGTSASTQYF.